This entry describes one T cell receptor beta chain. Its antigen has not been determined. No per-base quality is available; no much larger clone lies one base away. The sample comes from a study of a mutant IDH1 vaccine in newly diagnosed glioma (dated by TCRdb to about 2021). With regard to the full study: Vaccination began 4-6 weeks after radiotherapy alone, or alongside temozolomide cycles in the chemotherapy-containing groups. Of the roughly 34 treated patients, approximately 62% were male and around 40% were female, and the mean age was 40.4 years. Before enrollment, patients had received standard therapy of radiotherapy alone, temozolomide alone, or radiochemotherapy with temozolomide; most received the combination. Visit V12 was the week-35 safety follow-up and visit V13 was the week-47 end of study. Peripheral blood samples were drawn at six visits, namely V03 (baseline), V05, V07, V10, V12 and V13. For exploratory analyses, around 26 treated patients had longitudinal TCRB deep sequencing done wherever samples were available. Findings and caveats that apply to the study as a whole: The authors stated that sample limitations prevented analyses of patient blood samples from being reproduced. Vaccine-induced immune responses across multiple MHC alleles were detected in over 85% of patients. PBMC samples for TCRB deep sequencing were selected based on availability. Changes in the top peripheral T cell clonotypes picked up by TCRB sequencing did not appear to be linked to pseudoprogression.

Library preparation employed the immunoSEQ multiplex PCR assay. Following the manufacturer's protocol, the hsTCRB Kit was used to amplify rearranged TCR beta chain sequences. Sequencing of TCRB libraries was carried out on an Illumina MiSeq. In the paper's pipeline: Demultiplexing, trimming and gene mapping were performed with the kit vendor's proprietary platform. TCRdb took over this immuneACCESS table, retaining in-frame rearrangements with V and J assigned. Such tables are incomplete; in checked studies, under half of the missing clones stem from an unresolved V gene, and the remainder is unexplained. D and trimming come from the DNA, and the V and J calls and clone size come from that table. This sample lists some 29,000 clones; around 76% were detected once. The ten largest make up about 7.6% of the sample. Trimming accounts for 5 bases at V and 2 bases at J, while the number of junction bases matched to no gene is 13. The germline V gene encodes CDR1 SEHNR and CDR2 FQNEAQ (reference sequence). From the cysteine up to the phenylalanine, the CDR3 has a length of 18 residues. CDR3 DNA is the only sequence kept; it has 54 bases, read in frame from the first base.

Explained via the paper, the time point label denotes: week 35, safety follow-up. Each vaccine dose was 300 ug of a 20-mer mutant IDH1 peptide in Montanide, given subcutaneously with topical imiquimod. Across visits V03 through V10, patients got a total of eight vaccinations, given in weeks 1, 3, 5, 7, 11, 15, 19 and 23. Newly diagnosed WHO grade 3 or 4 IDH1-mutant astrocytomas showing loss of nuclear ATRX were present in the donors. The samples were drawn from NOA16, a multicentre, single-arm, open-label phase I trial in Germany that tested a mutant IDH1 peptide vaccine in humans for the first time. The DNeasy Blood and Tissue Kit was used to extract genomic DNA from EDTA blood for TCRB sequencing.

Material: PBMCs, obtained from a glioma patient whose treatment included an IDH1 peptide vaccine. The rearranged segments are TRBV7-9 and TRBJ2-1, with TRBD2 identical over 9 junction bases. This sequence originates from a man aged 45 to 65 with glioma. CDR3 sequence: CASSPDSGGLKAYNEQFF. The DNA sequence follows: TGTGCCAGCAGCCCCGACAGCGGGGGGCTCAAAGCCTACAATGAGCAGTTCTTC.